The sequence of this T cell receptor beta chain was determined in a study of cytomegalovirus exposure and HLA in healthy donors. This PCR relied on a set of 60 Vbeta primers and 13 Jbeta primers. Sequencing was performed with immunoSEQ multiplex PCR; in TCRdb, only in-frame clones are kept and a portion is missing. Found here are roughly 110,000 clones, 70% to 80% of them singletons; the top ten hold 2% to 3%. Trimming cost V 3 bases and J 3 bases, with 7 bases left between them. The CDR3 is made up of 14 amino acids. Germline V gene sequence: CDR1 SGDLS, CDR2 YYNGEE. The sample comprised PBMCs. The genes are TRBV9 and TRBJ1-6; D not resolved. The receptor was isolated from a female donor in good health and CMV-seronegative. The CDR3 sequence is CASSGQNYNSPLHF. CDR3 sequence (DNA): TGTGCCAGCAGCGGACAAAACTATAATTCACCCCTCCACTTT.